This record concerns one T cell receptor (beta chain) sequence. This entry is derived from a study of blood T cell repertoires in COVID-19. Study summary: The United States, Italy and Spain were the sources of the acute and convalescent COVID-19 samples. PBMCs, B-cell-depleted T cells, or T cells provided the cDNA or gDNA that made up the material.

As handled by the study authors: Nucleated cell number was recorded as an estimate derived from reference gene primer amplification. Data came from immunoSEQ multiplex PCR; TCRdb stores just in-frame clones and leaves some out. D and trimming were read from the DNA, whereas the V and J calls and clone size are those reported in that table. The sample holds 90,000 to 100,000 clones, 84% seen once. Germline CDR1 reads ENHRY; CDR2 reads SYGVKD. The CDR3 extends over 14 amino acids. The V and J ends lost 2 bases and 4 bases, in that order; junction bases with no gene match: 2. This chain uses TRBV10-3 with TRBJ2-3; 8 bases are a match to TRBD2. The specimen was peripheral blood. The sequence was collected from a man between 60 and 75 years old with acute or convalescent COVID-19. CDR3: CAISEGTSADTQYF. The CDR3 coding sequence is TGTGCCATCAGTGAGGGGACTAGTGCAGATACGCAGTATTTT.